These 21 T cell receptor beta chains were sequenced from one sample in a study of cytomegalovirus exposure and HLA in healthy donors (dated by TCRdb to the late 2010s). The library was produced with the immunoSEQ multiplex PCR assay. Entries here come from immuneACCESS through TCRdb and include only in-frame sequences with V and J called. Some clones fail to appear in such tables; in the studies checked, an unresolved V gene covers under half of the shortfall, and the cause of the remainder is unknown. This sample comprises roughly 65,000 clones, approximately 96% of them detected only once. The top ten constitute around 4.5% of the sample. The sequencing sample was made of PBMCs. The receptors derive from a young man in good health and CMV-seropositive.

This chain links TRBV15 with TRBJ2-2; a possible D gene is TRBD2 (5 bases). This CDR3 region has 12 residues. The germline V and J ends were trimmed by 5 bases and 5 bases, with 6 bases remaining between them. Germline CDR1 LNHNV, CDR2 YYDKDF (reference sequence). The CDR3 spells CATSRETGELFF. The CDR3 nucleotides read TGTGCCACCAGCCGGGAAACCGGGGAGCTGTTTTTT.

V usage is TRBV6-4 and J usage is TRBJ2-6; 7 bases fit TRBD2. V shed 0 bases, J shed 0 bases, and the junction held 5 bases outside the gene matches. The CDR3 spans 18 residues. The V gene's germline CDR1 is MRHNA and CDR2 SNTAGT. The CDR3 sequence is CASSDSPSGGSGANVLTF. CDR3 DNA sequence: TGTGCCAGCAGTGACTCGCCTAGCGGTGGCTCTGGGGCCAACGTCCTGACTTTC.

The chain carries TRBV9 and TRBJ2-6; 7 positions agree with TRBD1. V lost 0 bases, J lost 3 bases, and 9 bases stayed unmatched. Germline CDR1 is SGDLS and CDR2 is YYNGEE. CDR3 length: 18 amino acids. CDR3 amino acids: CASSVEGTVLDGANVLTF. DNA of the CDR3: TGTGCCAGCAGCGTAGAAGGGACAGTTCTGGATGGGGCCAACGTCCTGACTTTC.

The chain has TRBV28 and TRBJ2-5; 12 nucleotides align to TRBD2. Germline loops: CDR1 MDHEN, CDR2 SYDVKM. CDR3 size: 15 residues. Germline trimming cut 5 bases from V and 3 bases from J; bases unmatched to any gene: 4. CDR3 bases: TGTGCCAGCAGTCCTAGCGGGGGGGCAAAAGAGACCCAGTACTTC. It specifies CASSPSGGAKETQYF.

The chain's CDR3 is CASSLELGSSPYEQYF. As DNA, the CDR3 is TGTGCCAGCAGCTTAGAGTTGGGGAGTTCGCCCTACGAGCAGTACTTC. The rearrangement joins TRBV11-2 to TRBJ2-7; a weak D match, TRBD2 (5 bases). Germline lookup yields CDR1 SGHAT and CDR2 FQNNGV. This CDR3 contains 16 residues. Trimming took off 0 bases at V and 2 bases at J, with 14 bases between the two ends. Complete variable domain (other parts from reference TRBV11-2 and TRBJ2-7): EAGVAQSPRYKIIEKRQSVAFWCNPISGHATLYWYQQILGQGPKLLIQFQNNGVVDDSQLPKDRFSAERLKGVDSTLKIQPAKLEDSAVYLCASSLELGSSPYEQYFGPGTRLTVT.

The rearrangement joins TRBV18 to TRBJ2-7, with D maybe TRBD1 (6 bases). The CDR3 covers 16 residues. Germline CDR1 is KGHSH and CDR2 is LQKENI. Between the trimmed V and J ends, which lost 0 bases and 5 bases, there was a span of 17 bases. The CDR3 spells CASSPPGYRDTHEQYF. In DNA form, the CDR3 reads TGTGCCAGCTCACCACCGGGCTACAGGGATACCCACGAGCAGTACTTC.

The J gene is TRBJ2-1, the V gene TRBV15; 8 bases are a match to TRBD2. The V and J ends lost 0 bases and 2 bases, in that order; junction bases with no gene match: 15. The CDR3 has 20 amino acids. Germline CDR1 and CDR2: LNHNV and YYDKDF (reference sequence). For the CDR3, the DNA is TGTGCCACCAGCAGAGATTATTTCTCGGGGAGCGGGGGACCCTACAATGAGCAGTTCTTC. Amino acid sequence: CATSRDYFSGSGGPYNEQFF. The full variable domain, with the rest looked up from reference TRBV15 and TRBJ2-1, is DAMVIQNPRYQVTQFGKPVTLSCSQTLNHNVMYWYQQKSSQAPKLLFHYYDKDFNNEADTPDNFQSRRPNTSFCFLDIRSPGLGDTAMYLCATSRDYFSGSGGPYNEQFFGPGTRLTVL.

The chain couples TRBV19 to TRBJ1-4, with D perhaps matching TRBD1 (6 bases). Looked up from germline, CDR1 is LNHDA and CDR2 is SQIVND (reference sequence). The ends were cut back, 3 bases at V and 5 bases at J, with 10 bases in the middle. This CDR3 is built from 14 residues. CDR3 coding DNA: TGTGCCAGTAGTATCGGCAGGGGAAATGAAAAACTGTTTTTT. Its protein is CASSIGRGNEKLFF. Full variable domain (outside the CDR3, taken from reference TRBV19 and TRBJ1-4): DGGITQSPKYLFRKEGQNVTLSCEQNLNHDAMYWYRQDPGQGLRLIYYSQIVNDFQKGDIAEGYSVSREKKESFPLTVTSAQKNPTAFYLCASSIGRGNEKLFFGSGTQLSVL.

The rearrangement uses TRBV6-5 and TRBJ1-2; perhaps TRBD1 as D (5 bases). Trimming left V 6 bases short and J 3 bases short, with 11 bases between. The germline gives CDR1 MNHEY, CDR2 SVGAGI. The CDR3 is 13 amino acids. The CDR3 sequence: CASSLGGHYGYTF. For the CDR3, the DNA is TGTGCCAGCAGCTTGGGGGGACACTATGGCTACACCTTC.

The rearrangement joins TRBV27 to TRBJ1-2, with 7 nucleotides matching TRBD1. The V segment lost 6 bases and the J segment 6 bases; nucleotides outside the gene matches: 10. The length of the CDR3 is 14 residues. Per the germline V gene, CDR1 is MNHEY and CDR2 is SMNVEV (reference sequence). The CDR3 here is CASREPGQMNGYTF. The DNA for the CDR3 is TGTGCCAGCAGGGAACCGGGACAGATGAATGGCTACACCTTC.

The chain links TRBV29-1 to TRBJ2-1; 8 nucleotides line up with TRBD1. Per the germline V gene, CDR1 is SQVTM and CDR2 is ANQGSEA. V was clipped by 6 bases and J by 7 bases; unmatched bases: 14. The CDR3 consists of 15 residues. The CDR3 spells CSVGYRGTSQNEQFF. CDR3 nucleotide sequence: TGCAGCGTGGGATACAGGGGGACTTCCCAGAATGAGCAGTTCTTC.

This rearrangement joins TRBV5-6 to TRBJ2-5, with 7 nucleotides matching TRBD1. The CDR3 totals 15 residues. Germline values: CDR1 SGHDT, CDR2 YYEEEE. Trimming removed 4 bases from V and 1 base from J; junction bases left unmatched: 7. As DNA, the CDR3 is TGTGCCAGCAGCAACAAACAGGGGAGCCAAGAGACCCAGTACTTC. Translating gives CASSNKQGSQETQYF.

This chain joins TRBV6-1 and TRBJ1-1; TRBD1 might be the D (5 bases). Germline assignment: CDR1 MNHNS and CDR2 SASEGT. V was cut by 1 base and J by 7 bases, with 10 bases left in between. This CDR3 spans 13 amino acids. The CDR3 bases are TGTGCCAGCAGTGAAGGACAGCTCGATGAAGCTTTCTTT. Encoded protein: CASSEGQLDEAFF.

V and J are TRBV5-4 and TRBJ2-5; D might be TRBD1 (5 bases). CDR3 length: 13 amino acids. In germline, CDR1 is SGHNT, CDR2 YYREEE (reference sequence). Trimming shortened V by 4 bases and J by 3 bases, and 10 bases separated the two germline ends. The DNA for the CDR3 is TGTGCCAGCAGCAAAAGACAGAAAGAGACCCAGTACTTC. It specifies CASSKRQKETQYF.

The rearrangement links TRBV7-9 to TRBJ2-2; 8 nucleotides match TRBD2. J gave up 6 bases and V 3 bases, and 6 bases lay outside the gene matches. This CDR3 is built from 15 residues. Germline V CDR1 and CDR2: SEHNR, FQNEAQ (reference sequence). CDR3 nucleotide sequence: TGTGCCAGCAGCTTTTTTAGCGGGAAGCCCGGGGAGCTGTTTTTT. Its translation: CASSFFSGKPGELFF.

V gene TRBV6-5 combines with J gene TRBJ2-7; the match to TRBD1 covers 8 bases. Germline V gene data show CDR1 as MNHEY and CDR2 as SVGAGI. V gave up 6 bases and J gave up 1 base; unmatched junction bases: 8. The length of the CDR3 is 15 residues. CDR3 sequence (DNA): TGTGCCAGCAGGAAAGGGACAGGCGGGTCCTACGAGCAGTACTTC. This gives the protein CASRKGTGGSYEQYF.

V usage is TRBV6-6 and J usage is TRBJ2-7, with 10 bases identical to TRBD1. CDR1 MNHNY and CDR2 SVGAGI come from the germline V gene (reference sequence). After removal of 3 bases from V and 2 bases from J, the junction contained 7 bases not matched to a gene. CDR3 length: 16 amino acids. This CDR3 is CASSYNRDRGTYEQYF. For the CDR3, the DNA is TGTGCCAGCAGTTATAACCGGGACAGGGGAACCTACGAGCAGTACTTC.

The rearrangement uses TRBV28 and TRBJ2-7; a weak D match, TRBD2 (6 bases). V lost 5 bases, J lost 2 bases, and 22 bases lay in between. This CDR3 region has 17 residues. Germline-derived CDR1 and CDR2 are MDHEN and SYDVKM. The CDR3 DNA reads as TGTGCCAGCAGTCCGGGTGGGCGGGGTAACCTACCCTACGAGCAGTACTTC. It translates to CASSPGGRGNLPYEQYF.

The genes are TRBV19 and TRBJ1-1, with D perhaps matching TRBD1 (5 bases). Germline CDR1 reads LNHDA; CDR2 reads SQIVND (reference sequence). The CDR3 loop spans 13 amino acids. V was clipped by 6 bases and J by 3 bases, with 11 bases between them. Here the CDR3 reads CASRRGWHTEAFF. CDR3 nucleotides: TGTGCCAGTAGAAGGGGATGGCACACTGAAGCTTTCTTT.

CDR3 amino acids: CASSQDFGSTGELFF. The CDR3, as DNA: TGTGCCAGCAGCCAAGATTTCGGGAGCACCGGGGAGCTGTTTTTT. This chain connects TRBV4-2 to TRBJ2-2; a weak D match, TRBD2 (6 bases). The CDR3 runs 15 residues. Trimming stripped 0 bases from V and 4 bases from J, with 9 bases between. The germline V gene has CDR1 LGHNA and CDR2 YNFKEQ.

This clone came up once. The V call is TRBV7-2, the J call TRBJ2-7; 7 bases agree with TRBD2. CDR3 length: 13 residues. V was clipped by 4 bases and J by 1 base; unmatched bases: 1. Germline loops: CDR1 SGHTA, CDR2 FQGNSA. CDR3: CASSWGGSYEQYF. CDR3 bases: TGTGCCAGCAGCTGGGGGGGGTCCTACGAGCAGTACTTC.